This TCR beta chain comes out of a study of T-cell reconstitution after alpha-beta-depleted transplantation in children. TCRbeta library construction was performed incorporating unique molecular identifiers. One entry per CDR3 protein, called by TCRdb with MiXCR from the PCR reads. The sample lists almost 500,000 distinct CDR3 sequences, approximately 12% seen once, with around 6.1% in the top ten. The CDR3 consists of 14 residues. Germline lookup yields CDR1 MNHEY and CDR2 SVGEGT. V lost 8 bases and J lost 7, with 18 bases in between. The material was PBMCs from the stem cell graft donor, obtained from the stem cell graft. The gene calls are TRBV6-2 or TRBV6-3 and TRBJ2-1; D could derive from TRBD1 or TRBD2 (5 bases each). The receptor was derived from a human donor who donated a stem cell graft to a child with combined immunodeficiency. The CDR3 here is CASGYWGRSNEQFF. The CDR3, as DNA: TGTGCCAGCGGGTATTGGGGGAGATCGAATGAGCAGTTCTTC.